This entry lists 11 T cell receptor beta chains sequenced from one sample in a study of technical replicates of blood from several donors. Assay: immunoSEQ multiplex PCR; the TCRdb copy retains only in-frame clones and omits some. This table has approximately 85,000 clones, nearly 95% appearing once. Sequenced material: T cells isolated from PBMCs. These receptors were obtained from a human donor in good health.

The genes are TRBV6-1 and TRBJ2-4; D not resolved. The CDR3 covers 13 residues. The V gene lost 3 bases and the J gene lost 8 bases, with 11 bases spanning the gap. Germline V gene sequence: CDR1 MNHNS, CDR2 SASEGT. CDR3 DNA: TGTGCCAGCAGTGATGGGCAGTTAGACATTCAGTACTTC. It is translated as CASSDGQLDIQYF.

V and J are TRBV15 and TRBJ2-1; D may be TRBD2 (6 bases). In germline, CDR1 is LNHNV, CDR2 YYDKDF (reference sequence). CDR3 length equals 14 residues. Trimming left V 1 base short and J 5 bases short, with 9 bases between. CDR3 sequence reads: CATSRAGGDNEQFF. The DNA for the CDR3 is TGTGCCACCAGCAGAGCAGGCGGGGACAATGAGCAGTTCTTC.

CDR3 in amino acids: CASSYTENSGNTIYF. The CDR3 coding sequence is TGTGCCAGCAGTTACACAGAAAACTCTGGAAACACCATATATTTT. The chain combines TRBV6-5 with TRBJ1-3; no firm D call. The CDR3 loop spans 15 amino acids. In germline, CDR1 is MNHEY, CDR2 SVGAGI. With 2 bases removed from V and 0 bases from J, the gap between germline ends came to 8 bases.

The genes are TRBV6-1 and TRBJ2-1; D unclear. Trimming cost V 1 base and J 4 bases, with 20 bases left between them. The CDR3 totals 18 residues. Germline V gene lookup returns CDR1 MNHNS and CDR2 SASEGT. The CDR3 here is CASSEGVGGSLLYNEQFF. CDR3 nucleotides: TGTGCCAGCAGTGAAGGGGTTGGCGGCTCTTTATTGTACAATGAGCAGTTCTTC.

CDR3 residues: CASSPALTGFDYGYTF. The CDR3 DNA reads TGTGCCAGCAGCCCGGCGTTAACAGGGTTCGACTATGGCTACACCTTC. This chain uses TRBV7-9 with TRBJ1-2, with D possibly being TRBD1 (6 bases). This CDR3 comprises 16 residues. Trimming shortened V by 5 bases and J by 3 bases, and 19 bases separated the two germline ends. Germline values: CDR1 SEHNR, CDR2 FQNEAQ (reference sequence).

This clone has just one count. The gene calls are TRBV4-1 and TRBJ1-1; D is unclear. This CDR3 is 16 amino acids long. Between the trimmed V and J ends, which lost 2 bases and 1 base, there was a span of 14 bases. Germline CDR1 MGHRA, CDR2 YSYEKL. The CDR3 loop is CASSQFPRRGNTEAFF. The CDR3 DNA follows: TGCGCCAGCAGCCAATTTCCCCGAAGAGGGAACACTGAAGCTTTCTTT.

This sequence joins TRBV19 and TRBJ1-4; D is possibly TRBD1 (5 bases). Germline CDR1 is LNHDA and CDR2 is SQIVND (reference sequence). The V gene lost 8 bases and the J gene lost 8 bases, with 18 bases spanning the gap. This CDR3 has 14 amino acids. As DNA, the CDR3 is TGTGCCAGTGCGATCGGCGGGGCTTGGGAAAAACTGTTTTTT. Translation gives CASAIGGAWEKLFF.

This clone has only one observation. V and J are TRBV11-2 and TRBJ2-7, with unresolved D. V lost 2 bases to trimming and J lost 3 bases, with 2 bases between them. The germline V gene has CDR1 SGHAT and CDR2 FQNNGV. This CDR3 comprises 11 residues. The CDR3 sequence is CASSLYYEQYF. For the CDR3, the DNA is TGTGCCAGCAGCTTATACTACGAGCAGTACTTC.

The chain carries TRBV5-1 and TRBJ2-3, with a possible D match to TRBD2 (6 bases). Germline CDR1 is SGHRS and CDR2 is YFSETQ. This CDR3 contains 14 residues. Trimming removed 3 bases from V and 1 base from J, with 9 bases in between. CDR3 coding DNA: TGCGCCAGCAGCTACGGGGAGGGCACAGATACGCAGTATTTT. Amino acid sequence: CASSYGEGTDTQYF.

The chain uses TRBV6-1 and TRBJ2-7; D unclear. This CDR3 region has 16 residues. Per germline, CDR1 MNHNS and CDR2 SASEGT. V lost 0 bases and J 5 bases, leaving 17 bases between the germline ends. This chain's CDR3 is CASSEAPGRFGHEQYF. The CDR3 DNA is TGTGCCAGCAGTGAAGCGCCCGGCAGGTTTGGCCACGAGCAGTACTTC.

Note on this clone: A read error may account for a junction end that differs from germline. CDR3 sequence reads: CASSYPTDKRLAGGSHEQYF. CDR3 coding DNA: TGTGCCAGCAGCTACCCCACAGACAAACGACTAGCGGGGGGCTCCCACGAGCAGTACTTC. The chain combines TRBV5-4 with TRBJ2-7; TRBD2 matches at 13 bases. The CDR3 runs to 20 residues. CDR1 SGHNT and CDR2 YYREEE come from the germline V gene (reference sequence).